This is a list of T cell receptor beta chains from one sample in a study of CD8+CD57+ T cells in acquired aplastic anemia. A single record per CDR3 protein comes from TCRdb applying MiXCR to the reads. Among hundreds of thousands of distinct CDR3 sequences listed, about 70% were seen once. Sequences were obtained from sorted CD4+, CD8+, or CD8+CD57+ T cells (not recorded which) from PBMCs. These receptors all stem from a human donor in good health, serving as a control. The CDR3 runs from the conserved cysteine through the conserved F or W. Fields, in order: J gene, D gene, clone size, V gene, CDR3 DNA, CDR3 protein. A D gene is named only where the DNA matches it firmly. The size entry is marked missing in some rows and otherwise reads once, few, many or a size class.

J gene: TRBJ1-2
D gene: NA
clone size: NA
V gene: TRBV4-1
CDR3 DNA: TGCGCCAGCAGCCAAGTTGGCGGTGATGGCTACACCTTC
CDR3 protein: CASSQVGGDGYTF

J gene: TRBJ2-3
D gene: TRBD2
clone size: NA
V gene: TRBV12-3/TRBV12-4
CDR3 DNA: TGTGCCAGCAGTCCGGCACTAGCGACGACAGATACGCAGTATTTT
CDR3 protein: CASSPALATTDTQYF

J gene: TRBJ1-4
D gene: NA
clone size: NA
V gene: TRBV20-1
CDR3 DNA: TGCAGTGTCCTGCCCGGGGATGGATACCTGTTTTTT
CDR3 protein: CSVLPGDGYLFF

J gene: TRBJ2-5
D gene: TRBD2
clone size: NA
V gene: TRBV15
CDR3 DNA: TGTGCCACCAGCAGAGTGGGGCGGGGGGACTACCAAGAGACCCAGTACTTC
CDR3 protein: CATSRVGRGDYQETQYF

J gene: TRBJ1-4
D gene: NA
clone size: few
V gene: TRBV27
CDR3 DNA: TGTGCCAGCAGTTCTCACAGCAATGAAAAACTGTTTTTT
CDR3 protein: CASSSHSNEKLFF

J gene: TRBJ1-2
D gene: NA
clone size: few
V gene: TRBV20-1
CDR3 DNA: TGCAGTGCTAGAGGACGAGGGGAATTAGATGGCTACACCTTC
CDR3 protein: CSARGRGELDGYTF

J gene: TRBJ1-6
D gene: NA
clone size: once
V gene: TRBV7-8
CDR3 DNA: TGTGCCAGCAGCCATCAGTCCCGGATCGCTAAAGCATTCCTCCACTTT
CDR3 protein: CASSHQSRIAKAFLHF

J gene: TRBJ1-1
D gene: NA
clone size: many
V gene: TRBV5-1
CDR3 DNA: TGCGCCAGCAGCTTGGGTCAGGGAAGGGGGTCTGAAGCTTTCTTT
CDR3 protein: CASSLGQGRGSEAFF

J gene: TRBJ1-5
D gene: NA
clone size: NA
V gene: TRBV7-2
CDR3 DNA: TGTGCCAGCAGCTTCACGGGGGAGAATCAGCCCCAGCATTTT
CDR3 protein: CASSFTGENQPQHF

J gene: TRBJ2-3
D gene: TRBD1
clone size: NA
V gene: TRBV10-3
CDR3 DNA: TGTGCCATCAGCCAGGGGGACCAGGGCGACGCGCAGTATTTT
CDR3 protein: CAISQGDQGDAQYF

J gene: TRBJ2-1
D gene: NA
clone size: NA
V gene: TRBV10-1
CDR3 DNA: TGCGCCAGCACCCGCGGGGCATCTGATACGCAGTTTTTC
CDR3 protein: CASTRGASDTQFF

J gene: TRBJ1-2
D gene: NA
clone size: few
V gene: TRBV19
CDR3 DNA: TGTGCCAGTAGTAGTAAAGGGCGGTCTAACTATGGCTACACCTTC
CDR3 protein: CASSSKGRSNYGYTF

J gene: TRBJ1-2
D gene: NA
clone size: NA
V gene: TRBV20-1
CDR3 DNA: TGCAGTGCTAGAGACCCAGGGGCTCGCAGTAGCTATGGCTACACCTTC
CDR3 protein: CSARDPGARSSYGYTF

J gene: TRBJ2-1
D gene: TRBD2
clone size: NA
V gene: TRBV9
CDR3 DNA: TGTGCCAGCAGCGTAGGGAATAGCGGGGGTTACGAGACCGAGTACTTC
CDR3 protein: CASSVGNSGGYETEYF

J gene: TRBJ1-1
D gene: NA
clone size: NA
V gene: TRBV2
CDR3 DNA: TGTGCCAGCAATTGGCAGGGGCAGATGAACACTGAAGCTTTCTTT
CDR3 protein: CASNWQGQMNTEAFF

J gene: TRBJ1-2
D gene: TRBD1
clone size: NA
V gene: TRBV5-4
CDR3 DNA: TGTGCCAGCAGTTCTTGCCACCCCCCAAGTCAGGACAGGGAGGATGGCTACACCTTC
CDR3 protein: CASSSCHPPSQDREDGYTF

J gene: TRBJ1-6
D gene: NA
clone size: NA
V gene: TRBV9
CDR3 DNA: TGTGCCAGCAGCGCGGAACAGGGAAGAAGTTCACCCCTCCACTTT
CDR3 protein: CASSAEQGRSSPLHF

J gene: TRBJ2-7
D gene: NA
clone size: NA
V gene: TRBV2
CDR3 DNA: TGTGCCAGCAGTGGGGGGACGGATCAAGAGACGCAGTACTTC
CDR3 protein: CASSGGTDQETQYF

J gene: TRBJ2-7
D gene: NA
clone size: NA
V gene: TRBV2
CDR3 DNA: TGTGCCAGCAGTTTCGCGCTGGATCGAGGGACCTACGAGCAGTACTTC
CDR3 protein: CASSFALDRGTYEQYF

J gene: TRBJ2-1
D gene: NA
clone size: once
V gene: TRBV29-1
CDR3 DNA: TGTGGCGGCGGCGGGCCAGGGGTAGAGGAGCAGTTCTTC
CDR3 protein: CGGGGPGVEEQFF

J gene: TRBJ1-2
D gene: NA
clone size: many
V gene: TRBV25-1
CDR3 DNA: TGTGCCAGCCACACCGGGCAGGGGCATAAAATCTTC
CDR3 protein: CASHTGQGHKIF

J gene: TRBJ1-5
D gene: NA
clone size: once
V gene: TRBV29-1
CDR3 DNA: TGCAGCGTTGATTTGGGGTCAGGACAGCCCCAGCATTTT
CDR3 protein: CSVDLGSGQPQHF

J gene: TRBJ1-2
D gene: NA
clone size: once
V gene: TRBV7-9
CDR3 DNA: TGTGCCAGCAGGTACGGAACAGCGGAAGATTGCTGCACCTTC
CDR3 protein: CASRYGTAEDCCTF

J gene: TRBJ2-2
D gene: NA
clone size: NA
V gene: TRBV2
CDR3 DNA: TGTGCCAGCAGTTACGTCCAGACCGGGGAGCTGTTTTTT
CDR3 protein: CASSYVQTGELFF

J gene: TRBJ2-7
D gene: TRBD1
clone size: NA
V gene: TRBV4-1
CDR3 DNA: TGCGCCAGCAGGGACAGGGGTTACGAGCAGTACTTC
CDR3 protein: CASRDRGYEQYF

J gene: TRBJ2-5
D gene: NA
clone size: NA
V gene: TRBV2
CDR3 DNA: TGTGCCAGCAGTGAGGACACACCGGGGCACGGTGAGACCCAGTACTTC
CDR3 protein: CASSEDTPGHGETQYF

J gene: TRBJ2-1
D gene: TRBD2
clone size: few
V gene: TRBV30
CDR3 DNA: TGTGCCTGGAGTGTATCTAGGCTAGCGGCCCACAATGAGCAGTTCTTC
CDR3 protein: CAWSVSRLAAHNEQFF

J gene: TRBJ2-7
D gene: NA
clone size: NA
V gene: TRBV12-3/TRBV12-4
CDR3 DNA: TGTGCCAGCAGTATTCTCTACGAGCAGTACTTC
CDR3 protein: CASSILYEQYF

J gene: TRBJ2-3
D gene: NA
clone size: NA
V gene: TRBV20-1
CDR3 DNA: TGCAGTGCTATTTCCGGGCTCGTCTACGGCACAGATACGCAGTATTTT
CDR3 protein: CSAISGLVYGTDTQYF

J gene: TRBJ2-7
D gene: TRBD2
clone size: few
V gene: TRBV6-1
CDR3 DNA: TGTGCCAGCAGTACTAGCGGGGATACCTACGAGCAGTACTTC
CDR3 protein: CASSTSGDTYEQYF

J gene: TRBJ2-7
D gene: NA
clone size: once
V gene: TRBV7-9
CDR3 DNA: TGTGCCAGCAGCCCCGCCGCGTTCCCCCCCCACGAGCAGTACTTC
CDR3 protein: CASSPAAFPPHEQYF

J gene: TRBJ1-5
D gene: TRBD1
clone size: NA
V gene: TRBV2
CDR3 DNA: TGTGCCAGCAGTTTAACAGGGGATAGCAACAAGGAGCAGCACTTC
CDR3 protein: CASSLTGDSNKEQHF